This T cell receptor (beta chain) was recorded in a study of cytomegalovirus exposure and HLA in healthy donors. Turning to the study itself: Counted in an early data release were about 85 million unique TCRs from HLA-typed donors.

There are 13 residues in the CDR3. Per germline, CDR1 SGHNT and CDR2 YYREEE (reference sequence). The primer mix had 60 Vbeta and 13 Jbeta primers. Authors' methods: Later reanalysis found 70 million to 95 million unique TCR beta chains, 10 million to 14 million of them shared. TCRdb keeps only in-frame clones here, not all; method: immunoSEQ multiplex PCR. The DNA gave D and trimming, while V, J and clone size come from that table. Of about 150,000 clones in the sample, over 60% were seen once. General observations from the study: CMV serostatus stood as the only immune exposure information on hand. The study put some 160 TCR beta chains on its list as cytomegalovirus-associated.

This clone has only a few counts. Its matching antigen is unknown. One junction end disagrees with the germline gene, perhaps due to a read error. The V call is TRBV5-4, the J call TRBJ1-1; the D gene is possibly TRBD1 (6 bases). What was sequenced was PBMCs. The sequence derives from a woman aged 55-75 years in good health and CMV-seronegative. The CDR3 DNA follows: TGTGCCAGCAGCCCGAGGACAGCCGGACTTGATGTCTTT. It is translated as CASSPRTAGLDVF.